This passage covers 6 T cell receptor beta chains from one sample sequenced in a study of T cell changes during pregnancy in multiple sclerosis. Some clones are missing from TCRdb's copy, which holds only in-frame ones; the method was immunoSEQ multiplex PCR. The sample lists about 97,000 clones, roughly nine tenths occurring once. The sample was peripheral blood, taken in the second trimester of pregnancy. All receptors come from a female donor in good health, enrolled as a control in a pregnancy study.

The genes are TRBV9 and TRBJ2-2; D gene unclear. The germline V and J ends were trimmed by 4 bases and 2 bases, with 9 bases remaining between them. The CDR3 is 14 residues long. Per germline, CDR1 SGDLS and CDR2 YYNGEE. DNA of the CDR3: TGTGCCAGCAGCCCCTGGAGCAACACCGGGGAGCTGTTTTTT. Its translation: CASSPWSNTGELFF.

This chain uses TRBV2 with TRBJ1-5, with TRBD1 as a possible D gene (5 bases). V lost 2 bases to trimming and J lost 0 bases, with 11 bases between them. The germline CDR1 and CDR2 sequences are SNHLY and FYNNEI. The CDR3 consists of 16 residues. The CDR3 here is CASSEQGLYSNQPQHF. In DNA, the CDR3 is TGTGCCAGCAGTGAACAGGGCCTATATAGCAATCAGCCCCAGCATTTT.

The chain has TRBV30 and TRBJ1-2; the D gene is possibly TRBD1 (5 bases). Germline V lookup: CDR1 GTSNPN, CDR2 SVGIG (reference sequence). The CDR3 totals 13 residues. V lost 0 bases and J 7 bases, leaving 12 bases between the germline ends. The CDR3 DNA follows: TGTGCCTGGAGTGTAAACTGGGGCGCTGGCTACACCTTC. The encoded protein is CAWSVNWGAGYTF.

CDR3 region: CASSIFQANIQYF. The DNA for the CDR3 is TGTGCCAGTAGTATTTTCCAGGCAAACATTCAGTACTTC. The rearrangement joins TRBV19 to TRBJ2-4; no clear D gene. The ends were cut back, 3 bases at V and 6 bases at J, with 9 bases in the middle. Germline V lookup: CDR1 LNHDA, CDR2 SQIVND (reference sequence). This CDR3 comprises 13 residues.

The CDR3 here is CASSTGQGRDTQYF. The CDR3 DNA reads as TGTGCCAGCAGTACCGGACAGGGTCGAGATACGCAGTATTTT. The rearrangement links TRBV6-5 to TRBJ2-3; 8 bases agree with TRBD1. The CDR3 contains 14 residues. Germline lookup yields CDR1 MNHEY and CDR2 SVGAGI. V lost 5 bases, J lost 5 bases, and 6 bases stayed unmatched.

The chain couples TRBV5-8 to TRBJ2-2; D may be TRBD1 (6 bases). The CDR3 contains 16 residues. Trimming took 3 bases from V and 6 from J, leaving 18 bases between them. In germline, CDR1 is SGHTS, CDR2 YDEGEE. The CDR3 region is CASSSLQGPVPGELFF. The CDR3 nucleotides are TGTGCCAGCAGCTCCCTACAGGGCCCGGTCCCCGGGGAGCTGTTTTTT.